What follows are 19 T cell receptor beta chains derived from one specimen sequenced in a study of cytomegalovirus exposure and HLA in healthy donors. The PCR made use of 60 Vbeta and 13 Jbeta primers. Sequencing used immunoSEQ multiplex PCR; TCRdb keeps in-frame clones, though not all of them. The sample has under 200,000 clones; around 85% are singletons. Sequencing used PBMCs. Receptor source: a human donor in good health.

This clone has a handful of counts. This rearrangement joins TRBV10-1 to TRBJ2-7; the match to TRBD2 covers 7 bases. V shed 0 bases and J 6 bases; nucleotides not matched to a gene: 5. CDR3 size: 14 residues. From germline, CDR1 is WNHNN and CDR2 SYGVQD (reference sequence). For the CDR3, the DNA is TGCGCCAGCAGTGAGTCGACTAGCTCGACCGAGCAGTACTTC. Translating gives CASSESTSSTEQYF.

The chain employs TRBV5-1 and TRBJ2-7, with D unclear. V dropped 2 bases and J dropped 2 bases, with 11 bases sitting between them. Germline CDR1 and CDR2: SGHRS and YFSETQ. The CDR3 consists of 14 residues. In DNA form, the CDR3 reads TGCGCCAGCAGCTTTACAGATTTTACCTACGAGCAGTACTTC. Its protein product is CASSFTDFTYEQYF.

The chain recombines TRBV15 with TRBJ2-3, with 13 bases matching TRBD2. The CDR3 is made up of 20 amino acids. Per the germline V gene, CDR1 is LNHNV and CDR2 is YYDKDF (reference sequence). V gave up 7 bases and J gave up 2 bases; unmatched junction bases: 18. The CDR3 region has the DNA TGTGCCACCACGCCGGGGTGGACTAGCGGGGGCCCATATACCACAGATACGCAGTATTTT. Amino acids: CATTPGWTSGGPYTTDTQYF.

The chain has TRBV4-3 and TRBJ1-2, with 8 bases fitting TRBD1. Germline V gives CDR1 LGHNA, CDR2 YSLEER. The CDR3 runs 16 residues. The ends lost 2 bases at V and 3 bases at J; junction bases unmatched: 8. CDR3 residues: CASSQRTGKNYYGYTF. The DNA of the CDR3 is TGCGCCAGCAGCCAACGGACAGGGAAGAACTACTATGGCTACACCTTC.

The chain recombines TRBV5-1 with TRBJ1-2; 9 bases map to TRBD1. Germline V lookup: CDR1 SGHRS, CDR2 YFSETQ. The ends lost 2 bases at V and 4 bases at J; junction bases unmatched: 9. This CDR3 contains 16 residues. The CDR3 sequence: CASSFETGGAGYGYTF. The CDR3 DNA reads TGCGCCAGCAGCTTTGAAACAGGGGGCGCGGGCTATGGCTACACCTTC.

The chain recombines TRBV4-3 with TRBJ2-7; D is perhaps TRBD1 (6 bases). Germline-derived CDR1 and CDR2 are LGHNA and YSLEER. V was pared by 0 bases and J by 2 bases, with 11 bases between. CDR3 length equals 15 residues. This chain's CDR3 is CASSQDGTSAYEQYF. The CDR3 DNA reads TGCGCCAGCAGCCAAGACGGGACATCCGCCTACGAGCAGTACTTC.

CDR3 in amino acids: CASQPGRLRREQYF. CDR3 nucleotide sequence: TGTGCCAGCCAGCCAGGCAGATTGCGTCGCGAGCAGTACTTC. V gene TRBV5-6 combines with J gene TRBJ2-5; D is unclear. The tail of the sequence fits TRBJ2-7 better, so the J call may be wrong. Per germline, CDR1 SGHDT and CDR2 YYEEEE. The CDR3 is 14 amino acids.

The chain couples TRBV29-1 to TRBJ2-5; the D gene is possibly TRBD2 (7 bases). The J call may be wrong; the DNA end is better matched by TRBJ2-7. There are 13 residues in the CDR3. CDR1 and CDR2 (germline): SQVTM, ANQGSEA. CDR3 residues: CSAKRGGGLEQYF. In DNA, the CDR3 is TGCAGCGCAAAAAGGGGAGGGGGTCTCGAGCAGTACTTC.

The chain couples TRBV28 to TRBJ1-2; no definite D call. The CDR3 covers 14 residues. The V gene lost 6 bases and the J gene lost 3 bases, with 14 bases spanning the gap. Germline V gives CDR1 MDHEN, CDR2 SYDVKM. CDR3 region: CASRLDWADYGYTF. DNA of the CDR3: TGTGCCAGCAGACTAGACTGGGCTGACTATGGCTACACCTTC.

This clone was found a few times. CDR3 bases: TGTGCTGCGATGGCGGGGGGGTTTGTGGAGACCCAGTACTTC. Encoded protein: CAAMAGGFVETQYF. The chain couples TRBV7-9 to TRBJ2-5, with TRBD2 matching over 9 bases. CDR3 length: 14 amino acids. The germline V gene encodes CDR1 SEHNR and CDR2 FQNEAQ (reference sequence).

The chain is built from TRBV4-2 and TRBJ2-3; D possibly corresponds to TRBD1 (6 bases). The ends were cut back, 4 bases at V and 2 bases at J, with 13 bases in the middle. The CDR3 runs 15 residues. Germline assignment: CDR1 LGHNA and CDR2 YNFKEQ. The CDR3 DNA reads as TGTGCCAGCAGCCGAAACAGGGATTTCACAGATACGCAGTATTTT. Protein product: CASSRNRDFTDTQYF.

J is TRBJ2-3 and V is TRBV7-3; tentatively, D is TRBD2 (5 bases). This CDR3 comprises 14 residues. In germline, CDR1 is SGHTA, CDR2 FQGTGA. The ends were cut back, 4 bases at V and 1 base at J, with 9 bases in the middle. The CDR3 DNA sequence: TGTGCCAGCAGCTCTGACGGGGGCACAGATACGCAGTATTTT. Protein: CASSSDGGTDTQYF.

The genes are TRBV4-3 and TRBJ2-1, with 7 bases fitting TRBD2. CDR3 length: 16 residues. Germline V gives CDR1 LGHNA, CDR2 YSLEER. The V segment lost 0 bases and the J segment 4 bases; nucleotides outside the gene matches: 6. The CDR3 here is CASSQDWSSGYNEQFF. The CDR3 DNA reads as TGCGCCAGCAGCCAAGATTGGTCTAGCGGTTACAATGAGCAGTTCTTC.

V usage is TRBV9 and J usage is TRBJ1-2, with TRBD1 as a possible D gene (6 bases). V was pared by 0 bases and J by 8 bases, with 17 bases between. Germline CDR1 and CDR2: SGDLS and YYNGEE. The CDR3 sequence is 15 residues long. CDR3 loop: CASSVVGEGVRGYTF. CDR3 nucleotides: TGTGCCAGCAGCGTAGTTGGGGAGGGGGTGAGGGGCTACACCTTC.

This chain joins TRBV6-6 and TRBJ2-5, with D possibly TRBD1 on 5 matching bases. Germline V CDR1 and CDR2: MNHNY, SVGAGI (reference sequence). V was pared by 2 bases and J by 0 bases, with 10 bases between. The CDR3 is 15 residues long. In DNA form, the CDR3 reads TGTGCCAGCAGTTACCCTCAGGGTTACCAAGAGACCCAGTACTTC. This translates into CASSYPQGYQETQYF.

This chain joins TRBV9 and TRBJ1-2; 7 bases match TRBD1. Looked up from germline, CDR1 is SGDLS and CDR2 is YYNGEE. Losses at the gene ends were 0 bases for V and 3 bases for J; bases not matched to a gene: 5. The CDR3 covers 15 residues. This CDR3 is CASSVGGQTHYGYTF. The CDR3 region has the DNA TGTGCCAGCAGCGTAGGGGGACAGACCCACTATGGCTACACCTTC.

This clone was counted a few times. CDR3 sequence (DNA): TGTGCCAGCAGCCAAGAAACAGGTGCAACTAATGAAAAACTGTTTTTT. Translation gives CASSQETGATNEKLFF. V usage is TRBV14 and J usage is TRBJ1-4, with a tentative D call TRBD1 (5 bases). V was clipped by 0 bases and J by 0 bases, with 8 bases between them. Germline CDR1 reads SGHDN; CDR2 reads FVKESK. The CDR3 has 16 amino acids.

Here the CDR3 reads CASSDSGTSKSDTQYF. The CDR3 DNA sequence: TGTGCCAGCAGTGACTCAGGAACTAGCAAATCCGATACGCAGTATTTT. The chain recombines TRBV6-4 with TRBJ2-3; the D gene is possibly TRBD2 (6 bases). Trimming shortened V by 0 bases and J by 6 bases, and 16 bases separated the two germline ends. This CDR3 is 16 amino acids long. Germline V lookup: CDR1 MRHNA, CDR2 SNTAGT.

The chain employs TRBV7-8 and TRBJ1-5; weak D call: TRBD1 (6 bases). The CDR3 consists of 14 residues. Trimming took off 3 bases at V and 4 bases at J, with 10 bases between the two ends. Germline V gives CDR1 SGHVS, CDR2 FQNEAQ. CDR3 region: CASSFKQGNQPQHF. For the CDR3, the DNA is TGTGCCAGCAGCTTCAAACAGGGAAATCAGCCCCAGCATTTT. The full variable domain, with the rest looked up from reference TRBV7-8 and TRBJ1-5, is GAGVSQSPRYKVAKRGQDVALRCDPISGHVSLFWYQQALGQGPEFLTYFQNEAQLDKSGLPSDRFFAERPEGSVSTLKIQRTQQEDSAVYLCASSFKQGNQPQHFGDGTRLSIL.